This T cell receptor beta chain appears in the sequencing data of a study of T cell repertoires in cytomegalovirus infection. TCRdb processed the reads anew with MiXCR; each CDR3 protein has one entry. The sample has 510,000 or so distinct CDR3 sequences; 26% are singletons. The CDR3 length is 16 residues. The V gene lost 2 bases and the J gene lost 7 bases, with 20 bases spanning the gap. Looked up from germline, CDR1 is PRHDT and CDR2 is FYEKMQ (reference sequence). The origin of this receptor is a human donor in good health (CMV status not recorded). Some clones in this sample may be carry-over from other donors' samples. Sequencing was carried out using PBMCs. V and J are TRBV13 and TRBJ1-1, with D unclear. The CDR3 loop is CASSLRGGRLPSEAFF. CDR3 in DNA: TGTGCCAGCAGCTTACGAGGAGGCAGGCTACCGAGTGAAGCTTTCTTT. The variable domain in full, completed from reference TRBV13 and TRBJ1-1, reads AAGVIQSPRHLIKEKRETATLKCYPIPRHDTVYWYQQGPGQDPQFLISFYEKMQSDKGSIPDRFSAQQFSDYHSELNMSSLELGDSALYFCASSLRGGRLPSEAFFGQGTRLTVV.